These 30 T cell receptor beta chains were sequenced from one sample in a study of blood T cells in healthy people across ages. Primers used in a second PCR of about 6 to 12 cycles were a sample-barcoded 5' primer and a J-beta primer mix. Each CDR3 protein is one row after TCRdb ran MiXCR on the 5' RACE reads. The sample yields 1.5 million or so distinct CDR3 sequences, approximately 40% seen once. Sample: blood. These receptors all stem from a woman aged 18-29 years in good health.

Worth noting for this clonotype: The junction departs from the called germline gene at one end, perhaps through a read error. The CDR3 nucleotides are TGTGCCACCAGCAGACGAGAGGATAAGCAGTATTTT. Amino acid sequence: CATSRREDKQYF. The rearrangement joins TRBV15 to TRBJ2-3; D is undetermined. Germline V gives CDR1 LNHNV, CDR2 YYDKDF (reference sequence). This CDR3 region has 12 residues. The full variable domain, its missing parts supplied by reference TRBV15 and TRBJ2-3, is DAMVIQNPRYQVTQFGKPVTLSCSQTLNHNVMYWYQQKSSQAPKLLFHYYDKDFNNEADTPDNFQSRRPNTSFCFLDIRSPGLGDTAMYLCATSRREDKQYFGPGTRLTVL.

The rearrangement joins TRBV5-1 to TRBJ2-7; no clear D gene. V gave up 7 bases and J gave up 4 bases, with 6 bases separating them. The germline CDR1 and CDR2 sequences are SGHRS and YFSETQ. The CDR3 has 10 amino acids. The CDR3 DNA sequence: TGCGCCAGCCCTTCTTACGAGCAGTACTTC. Its translation is CASPSYEQYF.

This clonotype came up once. The CDR3 here is CASSESTRGFSYEQYF. The CDR3 DNA follows: TGTGCCAGCAGTGAATCGACCAGGGGTTTCTCCTACGAGCAGTACTTC. This chain connects TRBV25-1 to TRBJ2-7; maybe TRBD1 (6 bases). The germline V and J ends were trimmed by 1 base and 0 bases, with 13 bases remaining between them. The germline gives CDR1 MGHDK, CDR2 SYGVNS. The CDR3 runs 16 residues.

Note on this clonotype: This CDR3 is missing its conserved last phenylalanine or tryptophan, likely due to a read error. This chain connects TRBV5-1 to TRBJ2-5; D remains ambiguous. Trimming pared 5 bases from V and 0 bases from J, leaving 5 bases between. CDR1 and CDR2 (germline): SGHRS, YFSETQ. This CDR3 region has 12 residues. As DNA, the CDR3 is TGCGCCAGCAGTCAGTACCAAGAGACCCAGTACCTC. Translated, it gives CASSQYQETQYL.

The V gene is TRBV6-5, the J gene TRBJ2-5; possible D gene TRBD2, 5 bases. The DNA end favors TRBJ2-7, so the J call may be wrong. This CDR3 has 15 residues. From germline, CDR1 is MNHEY and CDR2 SVGAGI. CDR3 bases: TGTGCCAGCAGTTACTCCCTAGGGAGTGCCTACGAGCAGTACTTC. This gives the protein CASSYSLGSAYEQYF.

This clonotype has a handful of counts. The gene calls are TRBV5-8 and TRBJ1-2; 8 bases are a match to TRBD1. Losses at the gene ends were 4 bases for V and 0 bases for J; bases not matched to a gene: 11. The CDR3 has 17 residues. CDR1 and CDR2 from the germline V gene are SGHTS and YDEGEE. In nucleotides, the CDR3 is TGTGCCAGCAGCCCCGGGACAGGTTTCCCTTCTAACTATGGCTACACCTTC. Translation: CASSPGTGFPSNYGYTF.

This clonotype came up a few times. The chain joins TRBV6-5 to TRBJ1-5, with D perhaps TRBD1 (6 bases). V lost 10 bases, J lost 2 bases, and 18 bases lay in between. The length of the CDR3 is 15 residues. Germline V CDR1 and CDR2: MNHEY, SVGAGI. The CDR3 nucleotides are TGTGCCATTACTACCGGGGGGGCGGGCAATCAGCCCCAGCATTTT. Encoded protein: CAITTGGAGNQPQHF.

The CDR3 sequence: CSVLGQSYTEAFF. CDR3 DNA sequence: TGCAGCGTACTAGGACAGAGCTACACTGAAGCTTTCTTT. This chain links TRBV29-1 with TRBJ1-1, with D maybe TRBD1 (6 bases). This CDR3 spans 13 amino acids. Germline V CDR1 and CDR2: SQVTM, ANQGSEA. The V end was cut by 6 bases, the J end by 3 bases, with 14 bases between.

CDR3 in DNA: TGTGCCAGCAGCTATCACTACCGACTTAGCGGGAACATCAACGAGCAGTACTTC. Translated, it gives CASSYHYRLSGNINEQYF. This sequence joins TRBV7-6 and TRBJ2-7; 8 bases are a match to TRBD2. Germline CDR1 reads SGHVS; CDR2 reads FNYEAQ. Losses at the gene ends were 4 bases for V and 5 bases for J; bases not matched to a gene: 19. CDR3 size: 18 residues.

This chain joins TRBV11-2 and TRBJ2-5, with D possibly TRBD2 on 7 matching bases. Judging by the DNA end, TRBJ2-7 fits better; the J call may be wrong. The V gene's germline CDR1 is SGHAT and CDR2 FQNNGV. This CDR3 is built from 15 residues. This CDR3 is CASSLFGGPIREQYF. CDR3 sequence (DNA): TGTGCCAGCAGCTTATTCGGGGGGCCTATCCGCGAGCAGTACTTC.

The genes are TRBV5-6 and TRBJ2-3; D may be TRBD2 (5 bases). Germline V gives CDR1 SGHDT, CDR2 YYEEEE. V lost 4 bases, J lost 2 bases, and 17 bases lay in between. The CDR3 covers 16 residues. Here the CDR3 reads CASSRTVGVATDTQYF. CDR3 bases: TGTGCCAGCAGCCGGACGGTCGGGGTGGCCACAGATACGCAGTATTTT.

This clonotype has only a few counts. The chain uses TRBV20-1 and TRBJ2-7; 8 bases align to TRBD2. The trim removed 6 bases at V and 3 bases at J, leaving 10 bases unmatched. Germline V CDR1 and CDR2: DFQATT, SNEGSKA (reference sequence). CDR3 size: 14 residues. As DNA, the CDR3 is TGCAGTGCGCCGCCTACGGGGGGGTACTACGAGCAGTACTTC. It codes for CSAPPTGGYYEQYF.

This chain connects TRBV20-1 to TRBJ2-3; 10 bases are a match to TRBD2. The CDR3 totals 16 residues. Germline V gives CDR1 DFQATT, CDR2 SNEGSKA (reference sequence). V lost 1 base, J lost 5 bases, and 9 bases stayed unmatched. CDR3 bases: TGCAGTGCTAGAGGCGAAGCGGGGGGGCCGGGAGATACGCAGTATTTT. It yields the protein CSARGEAGGPGDTQYF.

The sample holds a few counts of this clonotype. The rearrangement uses TRBV7-2 and TRBJ2-7; 8 nucleotides match TRBD2. Losses at the gene ends were 1 base for V and 2 bases for J; bases not matched to a gene: 7. Germline values: CDR1 SGHTA, CDR2 FQGNSA. The CDR3 is 16 residues long. The CDR3 is CASSLVGSGSTYEQYF. The CDR3 nucleotides read TGTGCCAGCAGCTTAGTAGGCAGCGGGAGCACCTACGAGCAGTACTTC. The variable domain in full, completed from reference TRBV7-2 and TRBJ2-7, reads GAGVSQSPSNKVTEKGKDVELRCDPISGHTALYWYRQSLGQGLEFLIYFQGNSAPDKSGLPSDRFSAERTGGSVSTLTIQRTQQEDSAVYLCASSLVGSGSTYEQYFGPGTRLTVT.

This clonotype has a handful of counts. The chain uses TRBV6-2 or TRBV6-3 and TRBJ2-1; 7 bases are a match to TRBD2. The ends lost 0 bases at V and 5 bases at J; junction bases unmatched: 13. This CDR3 contains 18 residues. The germline CDR1 and CDR2 sequences are MNHEY and SVGEGT. This CDR3 is CASSYSIGASGSHNEQFF. The DNA of the CDR3 is TGTGCCAGCAGTTACTCGATAGGGGCTAGCGGATCCCACAATGAGCAGTTCTTC.

The chain links TRBV13 to TRBJ2-7; tentatively, D is TRBD2 (5 bases). The CDR3 loop spans 17 amino acids. Germline-derived CDR1 and CDR2 are PRHDT and FYEKMQ (reference sequence). V was cut by 4 bases and J by 0 bases, with 19 bases left in between. The CDR3 DNA reads as TGTGCCAGCAGCTCCTACGAGCGGCTCCTTAGCTCCTACGAGCAGTACTTC. Translating it yields CASSSYERLLSSYEQYF. The entire variable domain, with the rest obtained from reference TRBV13 and TRBJ2-7, is as follows: AAGVIQSPRHLIKEKRETATLKCYPIPRHDTVYWYQQGPGQDPQFLISFYEKMQSDKGSIPDRFSAQQFSDYHSELNMSSLELGDSALYFCASSSYERLLSSYEQYFGPGTRLTVT.

This clonotype was observed a few times. This chain joins TRBV20-1 and TRBJ2-5; the D gene is possibly TRBD1 (6 bases). Trimming stripped 0 bases from V and 5 bases from J, with 10 bases between. The CDR3 consists of 13 residues. Looked up from germline, CDR1 is DFQATT and CDR2 is SNEGSKA (reference sequence). CDR3: CSARDGTIETQYF. DNA of the CDR3: TGCAGTGCTAGAGACGGGACAATTGAGACCCAGTACTTC.

This clonotype came up a few times. This chain connects TRBV10-3 to TRBJ2-3, with D possibly called TRBD1 or TRBD2 (6 bases each). V was clipped by 4 bases and J by 2 bases, with 19 bases between them. Germline CDR1 ENHRY, CDR2 SYGVKD. CDR3 length: 17 residues. The CDR3 sequence: CAISGNQGRGLTDTQYF. CDR3 coding DNA: TGTGCCATCAGTGGGAACCAGGGTCGGGGGCTCACAGATACGCAGTATTTT.

The V and J genes are TRBV7-8 and TRBJ1-4; no firm D call. The germline gives CDR1 SGHVS, CDR2 FQNEAQ. This CDR3 is built from 12 residues. V lost 4 bases and J 5 bases, leaving 5 bases between the germline ends. The CDR3 loop reads CASSSVNEKLFF. CDR3 DNA: TGTGCCAGCAGCTCCGTAAATGAAAAACTGTTTTTT.

The chain links TRBV6-1 to TRBJ1-1, with a tentative D call TRBD1 (5 bases). The CDR3 is 16 amino acids. Deletions cut 7 bases from V and 11 bases from J, with 29 bases between. Germline V gene sequence: CDR1 MNHNS, CDR2 SASEGT. CDR3 protein: CASTRARDRFGGSAFF. The CDR3 DNA sequence: TGTGCCAGCACCAGGGCTCGTGACAGATTCGGCGGTTCCGCTTTCTTT.

This clonotype turned up a few times. The chain employs TRBV7-6 and TRBJ2-7; 8 bases are a match to TRBD1. The V and J ends lost 7 bases and 0 bases, in that order; junction bases with no gene match: 8. CDR1 is SGHVS, CDR2 FNYEAQ, per germline. This CDR3 is 15 amino acids long. CDR3 residues: CASTPLGQGSYEQYF. CDR3 coding DNA: TGTGCCAGCACTCCACTCGGACAGGGCTCCTACGAGCAGTACTTC.

This clonotype was seen a few times. The chain is built from TRBV3-1 and TRBJ2-1, with 11 bases identical to TRBD1. From germline, CDR1 is LGHDT and CDR2 YNNKEL (reference sequence). The trim removed 4 bases at V and 5 bases at J, leaving 4 bases unmatched. The CDR3 has 15 residues. The CDR3 DNA reads TGTGCCAGCAGCCTTCCGGACAGGGGGCACAATGAGCAGTTCTTC. Protein sequence: CASSLPDRGHNEQFF.

The chain recombines TRBV28 with TRBJ2-7; D gene ambiguous. V lost 1 base, J lost 4 bases, and 8 bases lay in between. The germline V gene encodes CDR1 MDHEN and CDR2 SYDVKM. The length of the CDR3 is 13 residues. The CDR3 sequence is CASSLLVQYEQYF. CDR3 DNA: TGTGCCAGCAGTTTATTAGTACAGTACGAGCAGTACTTC.

There are a few counts of this clonotype. The chain uses TRBV6-6 and TRBJ2-5, with 9 bases aligning to TRBD1. V shed 0 bases and J 2 bases; nucleotides not matched to a gene: 4. The CDR3 length is 16 residues. Germline V gives CDR1 MNHNY, CDR2 SVGAGI (reference sequence). The CDR3 coding sequence is TGTGCCAGCAGTTACTCAGAGACAGGGGGACAAGAGACCCAGTACTTC. This gives the protein CASSYSETGGQETQYF.

The chain is built from TRBV20-1 and TRBJ2-1; 12 nucleotides agree with TRBD2. The CDR3 is 15 amino acids. With 1 base clipped from V and 4 bases from J, the junction kept 2 bases outside the gene matches. Germline V gene data show CDR1 as DFQATT and CDR2 as SNEGSKA (reference sequence). CDR3 region: CSARAGTSGYNEQFF. The CDR3 coding sequence is TGCAGTGCTAGAGCCGGGACTAGCGGGTACAATGAGCAGTTCTTC.

The table lists this clonotype with a few counts. The V and J genes are TRBV20-1 and TRBJ2-7; possibly TRBD1 or TRBD2 for D (5 bases each). Germline-derived CDR1 and CDR2 are DFQATT and SNEGSKA (reference sequence). The V end was cut by 1 base, the J end by 2 bases, with 12 bases between. The CDR3 consists of 14 residues. In DNA, the CDR3 is TGCAGTGCTAGAGTGGGGACCCAGGCCTACGAGCAGTACTTC. It is translated as CSARVGTQAYEQYF.

The rearrangement uses TRBV2 and TRBJ2-1, with D hard to call. This CDR3 comprises 12 residues. V was cut by 0 bases and J by 15 bases, with 12 bases left in between. The germline V gene has CDR1 SNHLY and CDR2 FYNNEI. CDR3 amino acids: CASSEAWPLLFF. Here the CDR3 DNA reads TGTGCCAGCAGTGAAGCATGGCCCCTGTTGTTCTTC.

The V call is TRBV6-4, the J call TRBJ2-1, with a weak D call TRBD2 (5 bases). The CDR3 is 12 amino acids. Looked up from germline, CDR1 is MRHNA and CDR2 is SNTAGT. V shed 2 bases and J shed 15 bases, with 14 bases lying between them. CDR3 bases: TGTGCCAGCAGTGACCGGATCAGAGAGGGGTTCTTC. Its protein product is CASSDRIREGFF.

V is TRBV7-6 and J is TRBJ2-1; 7 positions match TRBD1. Trimming removed 6 bases from V and 3 bases from J; junction bases left unmatched: 8. CDR1 SGHVS and CDR2 FNYEAQ come from the germline V gene. This CDR3 spans 15 amino acids. CDR3 residues: CASSLLTGSYNEQFF. The DNA for the CDR3 is TGTGCCAGCAGTTTACTGACAGGGAGCTACAATGAGCAGTTCTTC.

V gene TRBV20-1 combines with J gene TRBJ2-5; D uncertain. The CDR3 spans 12 residues. Trimming removed 3 bases at V and 5 bases at J, with 10 bases between. Germline loops: CDR1 DFQATT, CDR2 SNEGSKA (reference sequence). The CDR3 coding sequence is TGCAGTGCTAGTCCTGCACGGGAGACCCAGTACTTC. Translation gives CSASPARETQYF.